These 8 T cell receptor beta chains originate from one sample sequenced in a study of T-cell reconstitution after alpha-beta-depleted transplantation in children (dated by TCRdb to 2015 to 2016). Receptor amplification or capture employed PCR. The sequencer listed for this sample is Illumina HiSeq 2500. To normalize quantification of the TCRbeta repertoire, the TCR libraries were built with molecular barcoding that relied on unique molecular identifiers. TCRdb took the public reads, trimmed them with fastp at Q25, ran MiXCR for clone calling and kept in-frame beta chains. CDR3 protein sequences are deduplicated, and each keeps its most common genes and DNA. For this sample there are some 440,000 distinct CDR3 sequences; roughly 17% appear just once. Less than 30% of the sample is held by the ten biggest clonotypes. Taken with the paper, the label for treatment or condition translates to: allogeneic hematopoietic cell transplantation with graft depleted of TCRalphabeta T cells and CD19 B cells.

The source material was PBMCs, mostly from graft donor cells, sampled 360 days after TCRalphabeta/CD19-depleted stem cell transplant. The receptors shown here come from a boy under two years old who had a stem cell transplant for Wiskott-Aldrich syndrome, so the T cells may come from the graft donor.

DNA for the CDR3: TGCGCCAGCAGCCAAGATCGATGGGGTGAGCAGTTCTTC. Its protein product is CASSQDRWGEQFF. The chain is built from TRBV4-3 and TRBJ2-1; D not certain. The CDR3 extends over 13 amino acids. Trimming took 0 bases from V and 9 from J, leaving 9 bases between them. In germline, CDR1 is LGHNA, CDR2 YSLEER.

This clonotype has at least ten counts. The chain couples TRBV6-2 or TRBV6-3 to TRBJ2-1; tentative D call: TRBD1 (5 bases). V was pared by 4 bases and J by 5 bases, with 12 bases between. CDR1 and CDR2 (germline): MNHEY, SVGEGT. The CDR3 is 14 amino acids. The CDR3 spells CASSSPGPNNEQFF. The CDR3 DNA sequence: TGTGCCAGCAGTTCTCCAGGGCCTAACAATGAGCAGTTCTTC.

This clonotype was picked up a small number of times. The chain has TRBV12-3 or TRBV12-4 and TRBJ2-1; 9 nucleotides align to TRBD2. Trimming removed 5 bases from V and 7 bases from J; junction bases left unmatched: 18. This CDR3 spans 18 amino acids. Here the CDR3 reads CASSPPTWVAGVENEQFF. CDR3 DNA: TGTGCCAGCAGTCCCCCCACCTGGGTAGCGGGAGTGGAAAATGAGCAGTTCTTC.

The rearrangement uses TRBV5-1 and TRBJ2-7; 7 nucleotides align to TRBD1. Germline CDR1 SGHRS, CDR2 YFSETQ. With 4 bases clipped from V and 3 bases from J, the junction kept 10 bases outside the gene matches. The CDR3 totals 15 residues. Here the CDR3 reads CASSLSDRPNYEQYF. The CDR3 DNA follows: TGCGCCAGCAGCCTATCGGACAGGCCTAACTACGAGCAGTACTTC.

The chain uses TRBV11-2 and TRBJ2-4; no definite D call. Germline V CDR1 and CDR2: SGHAT, FQNNGV. Trimming stripped 2 bases from V and 3 bases from J, with 14 bases between. The CDR3 is 16 residues long. CDR3 amino acids: CASSLLQSVGKNIQYF. The DNA of the CDR3 is TGTGCCAGCAGCTTACTCCAGTCAGTGGGCAAAAACATTCAGTACTTC.

Only one count was recorded for this clonotype. The J gene is TRBJ2-1, the V gene TRBV10-3, with D perhaps matching TRBD2 (6 bases). V lost 6 bases, J lost 1 base, and 10 bases lay in between. Germline values: CDR1 ENHRY, CDR2 SYGVKD. The CDR3 consists of 14 residues. The CDR3 DNA reads as TGTGCCATCAGGGCGGGACCGTCCTACAATGAGCAGTTCTTC. It yields the protein CAIRAGPSYNEQFF.

This clonotype has only a few counts. This sequence joins TRBV18 and TRBJ2-5; 8 bases fit TRBD1. Germline V gene sequence: CDR1 KGHSH, CDR2 LQKENI. The CDR3 runs to 14 residues. The junction had 4 bases not matched to a gene; V was cut back by 3 bases and J by 4 bases. CDR3 in DNA: TGTGCCAGCTCACCGACTACAGGGGGAGAGACCCAGTACTTC. Protein product: CASSPTTGGETQYF.

The chain recombines TRBV20-1 with TRBJ2-1; possibly TRBD1 or TRBD2 for D (5 bases each). This CDR3 has 15 residues. The germline CDR1 and CDR2 sequences are DFQATT and SNEGSKA (reference sequence). The V end was cut by 5 bases, the J end by 6 bases, with 20 bases between. The DNA of the CDR3 is TGCAGTGCTGGTTCGGGGCCGACGGGGAGCAATGAGCAGTTCTTC. Translation: CSAGSGPTGSNEQFF.